The rows below give T cell receptor beta chains drawn from one sample of a study of blood T cell repertoires in COVID-19. Profiled with immunoSEQ multiplex PCR; TCRdb holds only in-frame clones, not every one. The profile shows over 200,000 clones, approximately 80% of them singletons. The sample taken for sequencing was peripheral blood. These receptors came from a woman older than 75 with COVID-19, enrolled during active disease. CDR3s include the opening cysteine and the closing phenylalanine or tryptophan. Each record gives: clone size, D gene, J gene, V gene, CDR3 DNA, CDR3 protein. A D gene is named only where the DNA matches it firmly. The size of a clone is reported for some rows only, either as once, few or many, or as a class for expanded clones.

clone size: NA; D gene: NA; J gene: TRBJ2-7; V gene: TRBV5-4; CDR3 DNA: TGTGCCAGCAGCTCCGGGGGTACGGGGGCCTACGAGCAGTACTTC; CDR3 protein: CASSSGGTGAYEQYF
clone size: NA; D gene: TRBD1; J gene: TRBJ1-2; V gene: TRBV28; CDR3 DNA: TGTGCCAGCAGTGCCGGACAGGGCGTACCCTATGGCTACACCTTC; CDR3 protein: CASSAGQGVPYGYTF
clone size: once; D gene: NA; J gene: TRBJ2-4; V gene: TRBV24-1; CDR3 DNA: TGTGCCACCAGTCGCAGAGCACTAACCCTTTGGGCCAAAAACATTCAGTACTTC; CDR3 protein: CATSRRALTLWAKNIQYF
clone size: NA; D gene: TRBD1; J gene: TRBJ2-2; V gene: TRBV5-1; CDR3 DNA: TGCGCCAGCAGACCCGGACAGGGAGAAACCGGGGAGCTGTTTTTT; CDR3 protein: CASRPGQGETGELFF
clone size: NA; D gene: NA; J gene: TRBJ1-4; V gene: TRBV14; CDR3 DNA: TGTGCCAGCAGCCAAGATCGGGTAAAACTGTTTTTT; CDR3 protein: CASSQDRVKLFF
clone size: NA; D gene: NA; J gene: TRBJ2-7; V gene: TRBV9; CDR3 DNA: TGTGCCAGCGGCAGTACGGGGGAGCAGTACTTC; CDR3 protein: CASGSTGEQYF
clone size: NA; D gene: TRBD2; J gene: TRBJ2-5; V gene: TRBV18; CDR3 DNA: TGTGCCAGCTCACCACTTGGGACTAGCGGGGGGACCAAAGAGACCCAGTACTTC; CDR3 protein: CASSPLGTSGGTKETQYF
clone size: NA; D gene: TRBD1; J gene: TRBJ2-3; V gene: TRBV6-4; CDR3 DNA: TGTGCCATCCTACCGGACAGGTCACCAGATACGCAGTATTTT; CDR3 protein: CAILPDRSPDTQYF
clone size: NA; D gene: TRBD1; J gene: TRBJ1-5; V gene: TRBV27; CDR3 DNA: TGTGCCAGCAGTCCCTGGGACAGTAGCAATCAGCCCCAGCATTTT; CDR3 protein: CASSPWDSSNQPQHF
clone size: NA; D gene: TRBD1; J gene: TRBJ2-3; V gene: TRBV29-1; CDR3 DNA: TGCAGCGTTGTTGGGACAGTTGGCACAGATACGCAGTATTTT; CDR3 protein: CSVVGTVGTDTQYF
clone size: few; D gene: NA; J gene: TRBJ2-7; V gene: TRBV29-1; CDR3 DNA: TGCAGCGTTGAGGGCCAGAACTCCTACGAGCAGTACTTC; CDR3 protein: CSVEGQNSYEQYF
clone size: NA; D gene: NA; J gene: TRBJ1-2; V gene: TRBV20-1; CDR3 DNA: TGCAGTGCTCCCTCGGGGGATGGCTACACCTTC; CDR3 protein: CSAPSGDGYTF
clone size: NA; D gene: NA; J gene: TRBJ1-4; V gene: TRBV5-4; CDR3 DNA: TGTGCCAGCAGCGCGTATGCAACTAATGAAAAACTGTTTTTT; CDR3 protein: CASSAYATNEKLFF
clone size: NA; D gene: NA; J gene: TRBJ1-2; V gene: TRBV19; CDR3 DNA: TGTGCCAGTAGTATCGGACAGCTCTATGGCTACACCTTC; CDR3 protein: CASSIGQLYGYTF
clone size: NA; D gene: NA; J gene: TRBJ2-3; V gene: TRBV6-5; CDR3 DNA: TGTGCCAGCAGTTACTCTGGTGGCGGCTCGGTAGATACGCAGTATTTT; CDR3 protein: CASSYSGGGSVDTQYF
clone size: NA; D gene: NA; J gene: TRBJ1-5; V gene: TRBV12-3/TRBV12-4; CDR3 DNA: TGTGCCAGCAGTTTACGGGGTGATCAGCCCCAGCATTTT; CDR3 protein: CASSLRGDQPQHF
clone size: NA; D gene: NA; J gene: TRBJ1-5; V gene: TRBV6-5; CDR3 DNA: TGTGCCAGCCAGAACGCAGGGGCTCACAATCAGCCCCAGCATTTT; CDR3 protein: CASQNAGAHNQPQHF
clone size: once; D gene: TRBD2; J gene: TRBJ2-3; V gene: TRBV4-1; CDR3 DNA: TGCGCCAGCAGCGGGAGGGGTCGCACAGATACGCAGTATTTT; CDR3 protein: CASSGRGRTDTQYF
clone size: NA; D gene: TRBD1; J gene: TRBJ1-3; V gene: TRBV4-2; CDR3 DNA: TGTGCCAGCAGCCAAGAGACAGGGAACTCTGGAAACACCATATATTTT; CDR3 protein: CASSQETGNSGNTIYF
clone size: NA; D gene: NA; J gene: TRBJ1-2; V gene: TRBV5-6; CDR3 DNA: TGTGCCAGCAGCTTCCTTGGAGAGCGCACATCTAACTATGGCTACACCTTC; CDR3 protein: CASSFLGERTSNYGYTF
clone size: NA; D gene: NA; J gene: TRBJ1-4; V gene: TRBV5-6; CDR3 DNA: TGTGCCAGCAGCTTGCAGAACCAAAATGAAAAACTGTTTTTT; CDR3 protein: CASSLQNQNEKLFF
clone size: NA; D gene: TRBD2; J gene: TRBJ2-2; V gene: TRBV7-3; CDR3 DNA: TGTGCCAGCAGCTCGAAGTTGGGACTAGCGGCCACCGGGGAGCTGTTTTTT; CDR3 protein: CASSSKLGLAATGELFF